This TCR beta chain came from a study of technical replicates of blood from a handful of donors (dated by TCRdb to the late 2010s). Receptor libraries were prepared by the immunoSEQ multiplex PCR assay. TCRdb's version of the immuneACCESS table is confined to in-frame rearrangements and falls short of the full clone set. An unresolved V gene accounts for under half of the shortfall where checked; the remainder is of unknown origin. Recorded for this sample are 65,000 to 85,000 clones; 85% to 95% of them occurred a single time. The top ten clones comprise approximately 0.35% of the sample. The CDR1 and CDR2 encoded by the germline V gene are SGHVS and FQNEAQ. Trimming costs V 6 bases and J 4 bases, and their ends lie 12 bases apart. The CDR3 sequence holds 13 residues, the cysteine and phenylalanine included. Left in the record is the CDR3 DNA by itself, 39 bases read in frame from the first base.

A note on this clone: This clone's antigen is unknown. No much larger clonotype is one base removed from it; base qualities were not supplied.

This TCR was recovered from a human donor in good health. This chain joins TRBV7-8 to TRBJ1-1; TRBD1 might be the D gene, on 5 matching bases. The sample consisted of T cells isolated from PBMCs. The bases read TGTGCCAGCAGTCCACCGGGGGGCACTGAAGCTTTCTTT. Its protein product is CASSPPGGTEAFF. Supplemented by the reference TRBV7-8 and TRBJ1-1 proteins around the CDR3, the complete variable domain is GAGVSQSPRYKVAKRGQDVALRCDPISGHVSLFWYQQALGQGPEFLTYFQNEAQLDKSGLPSDRFFAERPEGSVSTLKIQRTQQEDSAVYLCASSPPGGTEAFFGQGTRLTVV.